Shown below are 5 T cell receptor beta chains from a single sample sequenced in a study of T cells after posttransplantation cyclophosphamide. Assay used: immunoSEQ multiplex PCR; TCRdb lists only in-frame clones, some missing. The sample presents approximately 8,000 clones, none singletons. Cyclophosphamide on days +3 and +4 followed busulfan-fludarabine conditioning and a marrow graft. The sample consisted of PBMCs, taken after allogeneic stem cell transplant with posttransplant cyclophosphamide. These receptors were taken from a male patient younger than 30 who received an allogeneic stem cell transplant from an unrelated donor, was CMV-positive, and had acute and chronic GVHD. The graft donor may account for some of the T cells.

This chain connects TRBV5-5 to TRBJ2-1, with TRBD1 matching 10 bases. CDR1 is SGHKS and CDR2 is YYEKEE in the germline V gene (reference sequence). The V gene end was trimmed by 4 bases and the J gene end by 2 bases; junction bases not matched to a gene: 3. This CDR3 region has 15 residues. The CDR3 bases are TGTGCCAGCAGCAGACAGGGGGCGCCCTACAATGAGCAGTTCTTC. This gives the protein CASSRQGAPYNEQFF. Full variable domain (outside the CDR3, taken from reference TRBV5-5 and TRBJ2-1): DAGVTQSPTHLIKTRGQQVTLRCSPISGHKSVSWYQQVLGQGPQFIFQYYEKEERGRGNFPDRFSARQFPNYSSELNVNALLLGDSALYLCASSRQGAPYNEQFFGPGTRLTVL.

By its share, this clone is medium-sized. The chain carries TRBV7-9 and TRBJ1-4; unclear D gene. With 4 bases removed from V and 5 bases from J, the gap between germline ends came to 8 bases. There are 13 residues in the CDR3. CDR1 is SEHNR and CDR2 is FQNEAQ in the germline V gene (reference sequence). CDR3 nucleotides: TGTGCCAGCAGCTACATAGCAAATGAAAAACTGTTTTTT. It translates to CASSYIANEKLFF.

Many counts were recorded for this clone. The CDR3: CASSLGAGTSGSYNEQFF. CDR3 sequence (DNA): TGTGCCAGCAGCTTGGGGGCCGGGACTTCCGGCTCCTACAATGAGCAGTTCTTC. V gene TRBV5-8 combines with J gene TRBJ2-1; D is perhaps TRBD2 (6 bases). Germline assignment: CDR1 SGHTS and CDR2 YDEGEE. This CDR3 has 18 residues. Trimming took off 0 bases at V and 0 bases at J, with 16 bases between the two ends.

This clone has a count of ten or more. This chain joins TRBV30 and TRBJ1-1; unclear D gene. The CDR3 totals 14 residues. Trimming removed 0 bases at V and 6 bases at J, with 14 bases between. Looked up from germline, CDR1 is GTSNPN and CDR2 is SVGIG (reference sequence). This CDR3 is CAWSVGVSGAEAFF. The CDR3 nucleotides read TGTGCCTGGAGTGTTGGGGTCTCCGGGGCTGAAGCTTTCTTT.

In this sample, this clone turned up many times. The rearrangement joins TRBV5-1 to TRBJ1-5, with a weak D call TRBD1 (6 bases). This CDR3 comprises 13 residues. The ends were cut back, 2 bases at V and 5 bases at J, with 8 bases in the middle. The germline gives CDR1 SGHRS, CDR2 YFSETQ. Written as DNA, the CDR3 is TGCGCCAGCAGCTTAGGGGGGGATCAGCCCCAGCATTTT. Its translation: CASSLGGDQPQHF.